Listed here is a single T cell receptor beta chain. This sample is drawn from a study of blood T cell repertoires in COVID-19. Looking at the study overall: Researchers got acute and convalescent COVID-19 samples from the United States, Italy and Spain.

Germline assignment: CDR1 ENHRY and CDR2 SYGVKD. Trimming took off 6 bases at V and 4 bases at J, with 12 bases between the two ends. The CDR3 sequence is 13 residues long. TCRdb keeps only in-frame clones here, not all; method: immunoSEQ multiplex PCR. The sample carries 50,000 to 80,000 clones, 80% to 90% recorded once. The TCR sequence derives from an older woman with acute or convalescent COVID-19. The chain employs TRBV10-3 and TRBJ1-1; perhaps TRBD1 as D (5 bases). Sample: peripheral blood. CDR3 in amino acids: CAIRGPGGTEAFF. DNA for the CDR3: TGTGCCATCAGGGGACCCGGGGGCACTGAAGCTTTCTTT.